One T cell receptor beta chain is described in this entry. Its specificity is not known. This sample was taken from a study of TIL therapy for anti-PD-1-resistant metastatic lung cancer. Points from the study as a whole: After infusion, TIL clonotypes partly replaced peripheral T cells and declined over months.

This was the immunoSEQ v3 assay. TCRdb's table, derived via immunoSEQ multiplex PCR, lists solely in-frame clones and lacks some. Of roughly 60,000 clones detected, 73% appear once; the ten largest clones hold about 1.8%. The V end lost 1 base, the J end lost 0 bases, and 7 bases lay between the germline ends. This CDR3 spans 14 amino acids. Per germline, CDR1 LNHDA and CDR2 SQIVND (reference sequence). Indicated time point: pre-treatment sample, taken before nivolumab and TIL therapy. This chain links TRBV19 with TRBJ2-7; possible D gene TRBD1, 6 bases. The TCR originated in a person between 30 and 80 years old with non-small cell lung cancer. The starting material was blood, obtained at baseline. CDR3 sequence reads: CASSIVGGSYEQYF. The CDR3 region has the DNA TGTGCCAGTAGTATAGTAGGGGGCTCCTACGAGCAGTACTTC. The full variable domain, in which reference TRBV19 and TRBJ2-7 provide the parts outside the CDR3, is DGGITQSPKYLFRKEGQNVTLSCEQNLNHDAMYWYRQDPGQGLRLIYYSQIVNDFQKGDIAEGYSVSREKKESFPLTVTSAQKNPTAFYLCASSIVGGSYEQYFGPGTRLTVT.